Listed below are T cell receptor beta chains from one sample, sequenced in a study of blood T cells in healthy people across ages. TCRdb fed the 5' RACE reads into MiXCR, producing one record per CDR3 protein. The sample has 1.5 million to 2 million distinct CDR3 sequences, roughly two fifths seen once. Material: blood. Source of these receptors: a human donor in good health. The CDR3 runs from the conserved cysteine through the conserved F or W. Each record gives: J gene, clone size, V gene, CDR3 protein. Clone sizes are given selectively: once, few, many, or a class where the clone is expanded.

j_gene: TRBJ2-4; abundance: few; v_gene: TRBV29-1; CDR3aa: CSVGSGGSGNIQYF
j_gene: TRBJ2-5; abundance: .; v_gene: TRBV7-2; CDR3aa: CASSSDGGPQYF
j_gene: TRBJ2-7; abundance: .; v_gene: TRBV4-1; CDR3aa: CASSQAANYEQYF
j_gene: TRBJ2-1; abundance: .; v_gene: TRBV4-3; CDR3aa: CASSQGYQAPSNEQFF
j_gene: TRBJ1-4; abundance: .; v_gene: TRBV2; CDR3aa: CASSDLGRRKLFF
j_gene: TRBJ2-7; abundance: .; v_gene: TRBV4-2; CDR3aa: CASSPGPPSSSYEQYF
j_gene: TRBJ2-1; abundance: few; v_gene: TRBV12-3/TRBV12-4; CDR3aa: CASRTRGLRSSEQFF
j_gene: TRBJ1-1; abundance: few; v_gene: TRBV6-2/TRBV6-3; CDR3aa: CASIDRAGGGSNTEAFF
j_gene: TRBJ1-1; abundance: few; v_gene: TRBV29-1; CDR3aa: CSVDREVDTEAFF
j_gene: TRBJ1-5; abundance: .; v_gene: TRBV15; CDR3aa: CATSRDQTGGGLAQHF
j_gene: TRBJ1-6; abundance: few; v_gene: TRBV18; CDR3aa: CASSPAGESPLHF
j_gene: TRBJ2-4; abundance: .; v_gene: TRBV27; CDR3aa: CASSPGGASSNIQYF
j_gene: TRBJ2-1; abundance: .; v_gene: TRBV6-6; CDR3aa: CASSYSAAGGIYNEQFF
j_gene: TRBJ2-2; abundance: .; v_gene: TRBV9; CDR3aa: CASSPVGTINTGELFF
j_gene: TRBJ1-2; abundance: .; v_gene: TRBV29-1; CDR3aa: CSVEGGLGENYGYTF
j_gene: TRBJ2-3; abundance: few; v_gene: TRBV6-6; CDR3aa: CASKTQLAGPGDTQYF
j_gene: TRBJ2-3; abundance: .; v_gene: TRBV16; CDR3aa: CASSQSDSRDTQYF
j_gene: TRBJ1-2; abundance: few; v_gene: TRBV28; CDR3aa: CASSLWGDEGYTF
j_gene: TRBJ1-2; abundance: .; v_gene: TRBV7-2; CDR3aa: CASSSSDSYSSYGYTF
j_gene: TRBJ2-3; abundance: few; v_gene: TRBV4-3; CDR3aa: CASSQEPRGRGSTDTQYF
j_gene: TRBJ2-3; abundance: .; v_gene: TRBV10-3; CDR3aa: CAISESGGAFPDTQYF
j_gene: .; abundance: .; v_gene: TRBV6-1; CDR3aa: CANLAIYFYEQYF
j_gene: TRBJ2-1; abundance: .; v_gene: TRBV4-1; CDR3aa: CASSTSGGWDNEQFF
j_gene: TRBJ2-7; abundance: once; v_gene: TRBV7-9; CDR3aa: CASSLRDRGEQYF
j_gene: TRBJ1-2; abundance: .; v_gene: TRBV28; CDR3aa: CASSLGLEGAYGYGYTF
j_gene: TRBJ2-7; abundance: .; v_gene: TRBV27; CDR3aa: CASSPAHGNEQYF
j_gene: TRBJ1-3; abundance: few; v_gene: TRBV9; CDR3aa: CASSVENILGSGNTIYF
j_gene: TRBJ2-3; abundance: few; v_gene: TRBV6-6; CDR3aa: CASSYNVQGTDTQYF
j_gene: TRBJ1-5; abundance: few; v_gene: TRBV15; CDR3aa: CATSEGYQPQHF
j_gene: TRBJ2-7; abundance: .; v_gene: TRBV12-3/TRBV12-4; CDR3aa: CASSPLGVEAHEQYF
j_gene: TRBJ2-2; abundance: .; v_gene: TRBV12-3/TRBV12-4; CDR3aa: CAGSLGPGTGELFF
j_gene: .; abundance: .; v_gene: TRBV15; CDR3aa: CATSRTQGHGETQYF
j_gene: TRBJ2-5; abundance: few; v_gene: TRBV7-2; CDR3aa: CASRGQGKDDQYF
j_gene: TRBJ2-4; abundance: .; v_gene: TRBV28; CDR3aa: CASSLILRQSQQYF
j_gene: TRBJ2-3; abundance: .; v_gene: TRBV20-1; CDR3aa: CSAVADLATQYF
j_gene: TRBJ2-7; abundance: few; v_gene: TRBV7-2; CDR3aa: CASSSIQRTGYYEQYF
j_gene: TRBJ1-2; abundance: few; v_gene: TRBV4-1; CDR3aa: CASSLGTKQMAGYTF
j_gene: TRBJ2-1; abundance: .; v_gene: TRBV12-3/TRBV12-4; CDR3aa: CASSSDLSEANEQFF
j_gene: TRBJ2-7; abundance: few; v_gene: TRBV6-1; CDR3aa: CASNTGSSYEQYF
j_gene: TRBJ2-1; abundance: few; v_gene: TRBV28; CDR3aa: CASSNALAYEQFF
j_gene: TRBJ1-3; abundance: .; v_gene: TRBV29-1; CDR3aa: CSVATDTGNTIYF
j_gene: TRBJ1-5; abundance: few; v_gene: TRBV12-3/TRBV12-4; CDR3aa: CASRTLWGRQHF
j_gene: TRBJ2-3; abundance: .; v_gene: TRBV6-2/TRBV6-3; CDR3aa: CASSYWVTDTQYF
j_gene: TRBJ2-7; abundance: .; v_gene: TRBV4-2; CDR3aa: CASSHQGQMSSYEQYF
j_gene: TRBJ1-4; abundance: few; v_gene: TRBV4-2; CDR3aa: CASNNPASGTLNEKLFF
j_gene: TRBJ2-5; abundance: few; v_gene: TRBV7-2; CDR3aa: CASTRPGVETQYF
j_gene: TRBJ2-7; abundance: .; v_gene: TRBV4-1; CDR3aa: CASSRGDRQETQYF
j_gene: TRBJ2-3; abundance: .; v_gene: TRBV29-1; CDR3aa: CSVVVQGLTDTQYF
j_gene: TRBJ1-3; abundance: .; v_gene: TRBV12-3/TRBV12-4; CDR3aa: CASISSGWENTIYF
j_gene: TRBJ2-1; abundance: .; v_gene: TRBV6-6; CDR3aa: CATMAFSGGTKNNEQFF
j_gene: TRBJ2-5; abundance: few; v_gene: TRBV29-1; CDR3aa: CSVESTLDVIGTRQGETQYF